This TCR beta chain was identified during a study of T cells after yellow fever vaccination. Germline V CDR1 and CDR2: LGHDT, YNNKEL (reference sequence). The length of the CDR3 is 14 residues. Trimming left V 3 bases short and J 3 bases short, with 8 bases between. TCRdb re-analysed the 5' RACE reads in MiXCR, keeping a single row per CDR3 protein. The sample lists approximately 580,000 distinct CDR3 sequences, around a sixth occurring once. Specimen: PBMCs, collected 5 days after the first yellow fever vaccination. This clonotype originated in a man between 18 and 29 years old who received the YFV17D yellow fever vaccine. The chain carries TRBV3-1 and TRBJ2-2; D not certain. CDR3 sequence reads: CASSQEYDTGELFF. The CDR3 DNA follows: TGTGCCAGCAGCCAGGAATACGACACCGGGGAGCTGTTTTTT.